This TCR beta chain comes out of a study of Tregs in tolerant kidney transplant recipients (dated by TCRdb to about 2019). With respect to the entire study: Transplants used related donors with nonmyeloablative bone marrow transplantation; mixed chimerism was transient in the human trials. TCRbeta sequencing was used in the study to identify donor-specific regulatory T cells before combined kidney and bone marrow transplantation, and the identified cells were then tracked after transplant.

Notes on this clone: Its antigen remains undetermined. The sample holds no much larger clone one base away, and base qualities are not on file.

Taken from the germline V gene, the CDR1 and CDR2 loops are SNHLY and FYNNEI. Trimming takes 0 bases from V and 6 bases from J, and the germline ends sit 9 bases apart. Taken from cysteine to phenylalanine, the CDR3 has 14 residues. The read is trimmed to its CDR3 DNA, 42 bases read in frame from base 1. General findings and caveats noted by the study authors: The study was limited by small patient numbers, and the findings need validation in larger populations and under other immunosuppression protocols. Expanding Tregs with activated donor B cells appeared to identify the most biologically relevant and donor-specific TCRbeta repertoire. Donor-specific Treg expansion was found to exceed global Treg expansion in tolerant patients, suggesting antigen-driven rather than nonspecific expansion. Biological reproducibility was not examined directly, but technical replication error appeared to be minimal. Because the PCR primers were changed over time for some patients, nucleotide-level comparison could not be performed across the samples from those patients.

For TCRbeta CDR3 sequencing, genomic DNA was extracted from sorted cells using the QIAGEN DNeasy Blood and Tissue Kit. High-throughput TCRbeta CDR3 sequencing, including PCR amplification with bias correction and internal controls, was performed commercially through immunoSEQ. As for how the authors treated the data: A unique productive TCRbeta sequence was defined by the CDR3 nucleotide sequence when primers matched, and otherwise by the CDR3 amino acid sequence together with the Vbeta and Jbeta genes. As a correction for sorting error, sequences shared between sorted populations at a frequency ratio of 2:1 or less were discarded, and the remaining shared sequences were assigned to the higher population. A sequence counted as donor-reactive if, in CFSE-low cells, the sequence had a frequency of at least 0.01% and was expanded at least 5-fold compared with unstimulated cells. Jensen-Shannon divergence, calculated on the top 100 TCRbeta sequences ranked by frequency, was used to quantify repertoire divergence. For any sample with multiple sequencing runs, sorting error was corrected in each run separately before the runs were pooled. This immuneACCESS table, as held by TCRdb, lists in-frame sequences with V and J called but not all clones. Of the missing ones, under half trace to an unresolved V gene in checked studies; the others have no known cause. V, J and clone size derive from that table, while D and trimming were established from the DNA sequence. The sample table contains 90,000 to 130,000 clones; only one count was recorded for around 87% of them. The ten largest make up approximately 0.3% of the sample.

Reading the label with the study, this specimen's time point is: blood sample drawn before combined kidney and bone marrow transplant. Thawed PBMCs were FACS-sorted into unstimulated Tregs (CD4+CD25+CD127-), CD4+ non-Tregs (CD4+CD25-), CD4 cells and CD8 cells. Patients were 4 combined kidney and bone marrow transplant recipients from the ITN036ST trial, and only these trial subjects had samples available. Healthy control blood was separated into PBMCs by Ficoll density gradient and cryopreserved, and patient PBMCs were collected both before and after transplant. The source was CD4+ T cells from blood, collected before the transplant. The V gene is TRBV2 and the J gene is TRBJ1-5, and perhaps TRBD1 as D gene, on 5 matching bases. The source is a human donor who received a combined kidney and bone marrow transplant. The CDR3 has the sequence CASSEAPGGQPQHF. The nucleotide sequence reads TGTGCCAGCAGTGAAGCCCCCGGGGGTCAGCCCCAGCATTTT.